This entry concerns a single T cell receptor beta chain. Its target is unknown. Germline V lookup: CDR1 DFQATT, CDR2 SNEGSKA (reference sequence). V gave up 0 bases and J gave up 1 base, with 9 bases separating them. The CDR3 loop spans 14 amino acids. The data originate from a study of T cells in Graves' hyperthyroidism and ophthalmopathy. General study results and limits: Ophthalmopathy cases were set apart from stable hyperthyroidism by a 13 V-J model. Blood also carried most thyroid clonotypes expanded above 0.001.

Researchers amplified the TCR beta CDR3 regions from RNA transcripts. RT-PCR in the first round (using the HTBI primer set) targeted the TCR CDR3. TCRdb analysed the multiplex PCR reads with MiXCR anew, one entry per CDR3 protein. Altogether some 690,000 distinct CDR3 sequences are present, 15% to 20% being singletons, with the ten largest covering about 16%. Graves' hyperthyroidism showing no ophthalmopathy progression within 18 months was considered stable. Diagnoses were made from clinical symptoms, serum measures (thyroxine and TRAb), thyroid ultrasound and orbital computed tomography. This clonotype was sampled from a man aged 50 to 60 with Graves' hyperthyroidism. The gene calls are TRBV20-1 and TRBJ2-5; weak D call: TRBD2 (5 bases). Sequencing used blood. CDR3 sequence (DNA): TGCAGTGCTAGAGACGGAGGCCTCCAAGAGACCCAGTACTTC. Encoded protein: CSARDGGLQETQYF.